This is a list of T cell receptor beta chains from one sample in a study of blood T cell repertoires in COVID-19. Using immunoSEQ multiplex PCR, the repertoire was profiled, and TCRdb retains in-frame clones only, with some absent. The top ten clones hold approximately 6% of a sample with about 160,000 clones, around 80% of them seen once. The specimen sequenced was PBMCs or T cells enriched from blood (not recorded which). Receptor source: a man between 35 and 55 years old who had recovered from COVID-19. Both conserved end residues are part of each CDR3. D genes are given only for firm matches. The size entry is marked missing in some rows and otherwise reads once, few, many or a size class.

J	D	size	V	DNA	CDR3
TRBJ2-7	TRBD2	-	TRBV27	TGTGCCAGCAGTTTACGGTGGGGGGGAGACGAGCAGTACTTC	CASSLRWGGDEQYF
TRBJ1-2	-	-	TRBV10-3	TGTGCCATCAGTGAGTCGCCACTCCACTATGGCTACACCTTC	CAISESPLHYGYTF
TRBJ2-2	-	-	TRBV10-3	TGTGCCATCAGATCGGCGGGCGCCACCGGGGAGCTGTTTTTT	CAIRSAGATGELFF
TRBJ1-3	-	-	TRBV11-2	TGTGCCAGCAGCTCCCGGGGTCTCAACTCTGGAAACACCATATATTTT	CASSSRGLNSGNTIYF
TRBJ1-2	-	-	TRBV9	TGTGCCAGCAGCGTTACTACAGGGAAAACTAACTATGGCTACACCTTC	CASSVTTGKTNYGYTF
TRBJ1-1	-	once	TRBV12-3/TRBV12-4	TGTGCCAGCAGTTTGAGGGTGAACACTGAAGCTTTCTTT	CASSLRVNTEAFF
TRBJ2-2	-	-	TRBV2	TGTGCCAGCAGGAGGACTGAGCAGGGGGAGCTGTTTTTT	CASRRTEQGELFF
TRBJ1-3	TRBD1	-	TRBV7-9	TGTGCCAGCAGCAACCCCTTCGTACAGGGGGGGTCTGGAAACACCATATATTTT	CASSNPFVQGGSGNTIYF
TRBJ1-2	-	-	TRBV30	TGTGCCTGGAAAGGGCAGGGAGGGTATGGCTACACCTTC	CAWKGQGGYGYTF
TRBJ1-2	-	-	TRBV19	TGTGCCAGTAGTGAGGCAGGGGAACGTTATGGCTACACCTTC	CASSEAGERYGYTF
TRBJ1-1	-	-	TRBV5-1	TGCGCCAGCAGCCCCCCGGCGGGGGGGACTGAAGCTTTCTTT	CASSPPAGGTEAFF
TRBJ2-5	-	-	TRBV19	TGTGCCACATCCAGGGCGTACCAAGAGACCCAGTACTTC	CATSRAYQETQYF
TRBJ2-7	TRBD2	few	TRBV5-4	TGTGCCAGCAGCTTGGGAGGGACTAGGACGGCCGAGCAGTACTTC	CASSLGGTRTAEQYF
TRBJ1-1	-	-	TRBV7-8	TGTGCCAGCACCCTGGGGGGTTCTCGCACTGAAGCTTTCTTT	CASTLGGSRTEAFF
TRBJ2-1	-	-	TRBV2	TGTGCCAGCAGTCTCGCTAGTAGCTCCTACAATGAGCAGTTCTTC	CASSLASSSYNEQFF
TRBJ1-2	-	-	TRBV27	TGTGCCAGCAGTTTAGGTTCGGCGGGGTATGGCTACACCTTC	CASSLGSAGYGYTF
TRBJ1-4	-	-	TRBV11-2	TGTGCCAGCAGCCAGGGTTTACGTGAAAAACTGTTTTTT	CASSQGLREKLFF
TRBJ2-5	-	-	TRBV10-1	TGCGCCAGCCCCTGCCGGGACCAAGAGACCCAGTACTTC	CASPCRDQETQYF
TRBJ2-2	TRBD1	-	TRBV10-1	TGCGCCAGCAGACAGGGGGTCGGCGGGGAGCTGTTTTTT	CASRQGVGGELFF
TRBJ2-2	-	-	TRBV13	TGTGCCAGCGCCTCAGTAGCCAGGGACACCGGGGAGCTGTTTTTT	CASASVARDTGELFF
TRBJ2-1	TRBD2	-	TRBV7-2	TGTGCCAGCAGCAAGCGACTAGCGGGGGACAATGAGCAGTTCTTC	CASSKRLAGDNEQFF
TRBJ1-1	TRBD1	-	TRBV6-4	TGTGCCAGCAGGGGACAGGGTCAATTCGGTGAAGCTTTCTTT	CASRGQGQFGEAFF
TRBJ2-5	-	few	TRBV19	TGTGCCAGTAGTATCTTGCAGGACCAAGAGACCCAGTACTTC	CASSILQDQETQYF
TRBJ2-1	-	once	TRBV4-1	TGCGCCAGCAGCCAAAACATAGCGGCGGTGGGGGATGAGCAGTTCTTC	CASSQNIAAVGDEQFF
TRBJ1-5	TRBD1	once	TRBV19	TGTGCCAGTAGTATTTTGGGACAGAAGAGCAATCAGCCCCAGCATTTT	CASSILGQKSNQPQHF
TRBJ1-5	-	-	TRBV7-2	TGTGCCAGCAGCTGGGAGGGAGGCAACAATCAGCCCCAGCATTTT	CASSWEGGNNQPQHF
TRBJ1-4	-	few	TRBV12-3/TRBV12-4	TGTGCCAGCAGTTTAGCGGCAGGGGAAAAACTGTTTTTT	CASSLAAGEKLFF
TRBJ2-5	-	-	TRBV28	TGTGCCAGCAGTTTGACGGGCGGCGGGTACCAAGAGACCCAGTACTTC	CASSLTGGGYQETQYF
TRBJ2-3	-	few	TRBV30	TGTGCCTGGAGCAGAGCCCCCCGGGGCACAGATACGCAGTATTTT	CAWSRAPRGTDTQYF
TRBJ2-5	TRBD1	-	TRBV29-1	TGCAGCGTTGAAGATGTTCTGGACAGGATTGAAGAGACCCAGTACTTC	CSVEDVLDRIEETQYF
TRBJ1-4	-	few	TRBV6-5	TGTGCCAGCAGTTACGGGGGCGGCGAAAAACTGTTTTTT	CASSYGGGEKLFF
TRBJ1-1	-	-	TRBV21-1	TGTGCCGTCTGGAGGGGGCGTCCTGAAGCTTTCTTT	CAVWRGRPEAFF
TRBJ2-6	-	-	TRBV3-1/TRBV3-2	TGTGCCACGGGGGTTCGGTCTGGGGCCAACGTCCTGACTTTC	CATGVRSGANVLTF
TRBJ2-2	TRBD2	many	TRBV4-2	TGTGCCAGCAGCCCATCCACTAGCGGGGGGGAAACCGGGGAGCTGTTTTTT	CASSPSTSGGETGELFF
TRBJ2-1	-	-	TRBV7-9	TGTGCCAGCAGCGGATGGGACTTATACAATGAGCAGTTCTTC	CASSGWDLYNEQFF
TRBJ2-1	TRBD2	-	TRBV5-1	TGCGCCAGCAGCTTCTCTAGCGGGGGCTTGGGTCATGAGCAGTTCTTC	CASSFSSGGLGHEQFF
TRBJ1-1	-	-	TRBV7-6	TGTGCCAGCAGCTTATGGACAGCGACTAACACTGAAGCTTTCTTT	CASSLWTATNTEAFF
TRBJ1-5	-	-	TRBV28	TGTGCCAGCAGTTTACAGGTTTATAGCAATCAGCCCCAGCATTTT	CASSLQVYSNQPQHF
TRBJ1-5	TRBD1	-	TRBV30	TGTGCCTGGAGTAGGACAGGGTTGGATCAGCCCCAGCATTTT	CAWSRTGLDQPQHF
TRBJ2-5	TRBD2	-	TRBV14	TGTGCCAGCAGCCAAGTATGGAGAGGCGGGGGGTCCCAAGAGACCCAGTACTTC	CASSQVWRGGGSQETQYF
TRBJ2-1	TRBD1	-	TRBV10-3	TGTGCCATCACAGGACAGGGGGGGAATGAGCAGTTCTTC	CAITGQGGNEQFF
TRBJ1-6	TRBD1	-	TRBV5-4	TGTGCCAGCAGCGCCCGGGACAGGGTTGGATCTTCACCCCTCCACTTT	CASSARDRVGSSPLHF
TRBJ2-7	TRBD1	-	TRBV5-1	TGCGCCAGCAGCTTCCACAGGGGGCTAGCCTACGAGCAGTACTTC	CASSFHRGLAYEQYF
TRBJ2-2	TRBD2	-	TRBV9	TGTGCCAGCAGCTCCCCCTCGGGACTAGCGGGGGGGCGTGGCACCGGGGAGCTGTTTTTT	CASSSPSGLAGGRGTGELFF
TRBJ2-7	TRBD2	-	TRBV4-1	TGCGCCAGCAGCCAAGAAAGGCTAGCGGGGGGGTCCCAGAACGAGCAGTACTTC	CASSQERLAGGSQNEQYF
TRBJ1-2	TRBD1	-	TRBV5-6	TGTGCCAGCAGCTCTCTGGGACAGGGGAACGGCTACACCTTC	CASSSLGQGNGYTF
TRBJ1-1	-	few	TRBV5-4	TGTGCCAGCAGCCTGTCCAGGGGCACTTCTGAAGCTTTCTTT	CASSLSRGTSEAFF
TRBJ2-5	-	once	TRBV12-3/TRBV12-4	TGTGCCAGCAGTTCCTGGGTCCCGGGGACCCAGTACTTC	CASSSWVPGTQYF
TRBJ1-2	-	once	TRBV5-1	TGCGCCAGCAGTTTATTCGGGACATCGACCTATGGCTACACCTTC	CASSLFGTSTYGYTF
TRBJ1-3	TRBD1	-	TRBV5-6	TGTGCCAGCAGCTTGGACAGGGGGGACACCATATATTTT	CASSLDRGDTIYF